Listed below are T cell receptor beta chains from one sample, sequenced in a study of OX40 agonist ivuxolimab in advanced cancers. Only in-frame clones appear in the TCRdb table, and some are missing; sequencing was by immunoSEQ multiplex PCR. The sample lists 110,000 or so clones, roughly 90% occurring once. Sequenced here: CD4+ or CD8+ T cells sorted from blood, sampled in a trial of the OX40 agonist ivuxolimab. The receptors come from an adult with an advanced solid tumor such as melanoma, head and neck, liver or kidney cancer. Each CDR3 is given with its conserved first and last residue. D genes are given only for firm matches. Rows give clone size only sometimes, using once, few, many, or a class for an expanded clone.

D	J	size	V	DNA	CDR3
NA	TRBJ1-5	NA	TRBV6-6	TGTGCCAGCAGCTCTATTTCCGTCTATAGCAATCAGCCCCAGCATTTT	CASSSISVYSNQPQHF
NA	TRBJ2-5	NA	TRBV5-4	TGTGCCAGCAGTATTGGTGGGGGAGAAGAGACCCAGTACTTC	CASSIGGGEETQYF
TRBD2	TRBJ2-3	NA	TRBV7-9	TGTGCCAGCAGAACGGGACTAGCGGGAGTTCATACGCAGTATTTT	CASRTGLAGVHTQYF
TRBD1	TRBJ1-1	NA	TRBV19	TGTGCCAGTAGTAGTGGACAGGGGGCGTTCGCTGAAGCTTTCTTT	CASSSGQGAFAEAFF
NA	TRBJ2-5	NA	TRBV7-3	TGTGCCAGCAGCTTAGCTGTAAAAGAGACCCAGTACTTC	CASSLAVKETQYF
TRBD1	TRBJ2-3	NA	TRBV2	TGTGCCAGCGGCCAGGGGGCAGATACGCAGTATTTT	CASGQGADTQYF
NA	TRBJ2-5	NA	TRBV6-1	TGTGCCAGCAGTGAATTTGAGGGAACACAAGAGACCCAGTACTTC	CASSEFEGTQETQYF
NA	TRBJ2-7	NA	TRBV2	TGTGCCAGCAGTTTACAGGACGGCTACGAGCAGTACTTC	CASSLQDGYEQYF
NA	TRBJ2-5	NA	TRBV5-1	TGCGCCAGCAGCTTCCTCCAAGAGACCCAGTACTTC	CASSFLQETQYF
NA	TRBJ1-3	NA	TRBV5-6	TGTGCCAGCAGCTTGGTGGGCCCTATTGATTTCTCTGGAAACACCATATATTTT	CASSLVGPIDFSGNTIYF
NA	TRBJ2-2	once	TRBV10-3	TGTGCCATCAGCGACTATCTTAAGAGCACCGGGGAGCTGTTTTTT	CAISDYLKSTGELFF
TRBD2	TRBJ2-1	NA	TRBV19	TGTGCCAGTAGTTTGGGGGGGGAAAGATACAATGAGCAGTTCTTC	CASSLGGERYNEQFF
NA	TRBJ2-3	NA	TRBV19	TGTGCCAGTAGTATAGATCCAGGGAAGGATACGCAGTATTTT	CASSIDPGKDTQYF
TRBD1	TRBJ1-2	NA	TRBV6-6	TGTGCCAGCAGCCCCCCCGAGAGGACAGGGACTGGCTACACCTTC	CASSPPERTGTGYTF
NA	TRBJ2-7	once	TRBV27	TGTGCCAGCAGTAGGGTCCCCAGCTACGAGCAGTACTTC	CASSRVPSYEQYF
TRBD1	TRBJ1-2	NA	TRBV10-1	TGCGCCAGCAGTCTTGACAGGGACTATGGCTACACCTTC	CASSLDRDYGYTF
TRBD1	TRBJ1-2	NA	TRBV2	TGTGCCAGCAAAGCCGGGACAGGGAGAGGCTACACCTTC	CASKAGTGRGYTF
NA	TRBJ1-4	NA	TRBV5-6	TGTGCCAGCAGCTTGGGTCGGGGGGCGAGCGAAAAACTGTTTTTT	CASSLGRGASEKLFF
NA	TRBJ1-2	NA	TRBV15	TGTGCCACCAGCAGGGACCCCCAGGGCCTTGGCTACACCTTC	CATSRDPQGLGYTF
NA	TRBJ2-7	NA	TRBV11-2	TGTGCCAGCAGCTTTACGAGCGGGTCCGGTCCCAGCTCCTACGAGCAGTACTTC	CASSFTSGSGPSSYEQYF
TRBD2	TRBJ2-3	NA	TRBV11-2	TGTGCCAGCAGCTTAGGACTAGCGGGGGGGTCAGATACGCAGTATTTT	CASSLGLAGGSDTQYF
NA	TRBJ2-7	once	TRBV13	TGTGCCAGCAGCCTATGGACTATTAAAGACGAGCAGTACTTC	CASSLWTIKDEQYF
NA	TRBJ1-1	NA	TRBV10-3	TGTGCCATCAGTGAGTCATTACAGGGCAGGAACACTGAAGCTTTCTTT	CAISESLQGRNTEAFF
TRBD2	TRBJ2-3	NA	TRBV7-9	TGTGCCAGCAGTCTATCCCGGGGGGGCACAGATACGCAGTATTTT	CASSLSRGGTDTQYF
TRBD1	TRBJ1-6	NA	TRBV4-1	TGCGCCAGCAGCCACCCGGGACAGACATATAATTCACCCCTCCACTTT	CASSHPGQTYNSPLHF